This T cell receptor beta chain was obtained from a study of T-cell memory formation after mild COVID-19. This CDR3 has 18 amino acids. After removal of 2 bases from V and 0 bases from J, the junction contained 4 bases not matched to a gene. Germline values: CDR1 MGHRA, CDR2 YSYEKL. MiXCR was run by TCRdb on the 5' RACE reads, yielding one entry per CDR3 protein. The table includes some 450,000 distinct CDR3 sequences, around 19% detected once. This receptor was obtained from an adult woman who had mild COVID-19 (a few samples of this study predate the infection). Cell type and time point are not known. Material: PBMCs or a T cell subset sorted from them (not recorded which). The chain joins TRBV4-1 to TRBJ2-2; 12 bases line up with TRBD2. The CDR3, as DNA: TGCGCCAGCAGCCAAAGACTAGCGGGGGCCGCGAACACCGGGGAGCTGTTTTTT. Translating it yields CASSQRLAGAANTGELFF.